This T cell receptor beta chain was identified during a study of early T cells in non-severe SARS-CoV-2 infection. Study context: Bulk RNA taken from unsorted whole blood was sequenced, leaving chains unpaired.

There are a few counts of this clonotype. Via MiXCR, TCRdb re-called the 5' RACE reads, giving one row per CDR3 protein. The table includes roughly 58,000 distinct CDR3 sequences, around a tenth detected once. The CDR3 has 16 residues. Germline lookup yields CDR1 SGHNT and CDR2 YYREEE (reference sequence). J was trimmed by 4 bases and V by 4 bases; bases with no gene match: 7. V and J are TRBV5-4 and TRBJ2-2; 10 bases agree with TRBD1. Sequencing was carried out using whole blood. The clonotype originates from an adult who was a healthcare worker with PCR-confirmed SARS-CoV-2 infection or an uninfected control (not recorded which). In DNA form, the CDR3 reads TGTGCCAGCAGCCCCTTCCGGGACAGGGGCACCGGGGAGCTGTTTTTT. Translating gives CASSPFRDRGTGELFF.